This is a list of T cell receptor beta chains from one sample in a study of cytomegalovirus exposure and HLA in healthy donors. Assay: immunoSEQ multiplex PCR; the TCRdb copy retains only in-frame clones and omits some. The sample contains 100,000 to 120,000 clones, over 75% of which appear only once. The sample consisted of PBMCs. These TCRs come from a woman aged 18-29 years in good health and CMV-seronegative. CDR3s include the opening cysteine and the closing phenylalanine or tryptophan. Some rows have no size entry. The others give once, few or many, or a class for an expanded clone.

CDR3 protein: CASSPPSGRMNTEAFF
clone size: -
V gene: TRBV18

CDR3 protein: CASRGQGGGYTF
clone size: few
V gene: TRBV28

CDR3 protein: CASSLRWDSNQPQHF
clone size: -
V gene: TRBV27

CDR3 protein: CASSAGGRIGTEAFF
clone size: once
V gene: TRBV9

CDR3 protein: CASSLGTGADTQYF
clone size: -
V gene: TRBV11-3

CDR3 protein: CASSLNSGNEQFF
clone size: few
V gene: TRBV6-5

CDR3 protein: CASSLDGARETQYF
clone size: once
V gene: TRBV11-3

CDR3 protein: CASSERTGKSTEAFF
clone size: -
V gene: TRBV19

CDR3 protein: CASSATDIMNTEAFF
clone size: once
V gene: TRBV5-4

CDR3 protein: CASSDSASNEQFF
clone size: -
V gene: TRBV6-4

CDR3 protein: CASRPGLATDTQYF
clone size: -
V gene: TRBV6-5

CDR3 protein: CASSFRGEGSYEQYF
clone size: -
V gene: TRBV5-5

CDR3 protein: CASSPPGHHYGYTF
clone size: -
V gene: TRBV5-6

CDR3 protein: CASSLEVRVYGYTF
clone size: -
V gene: TRBV7-2

CDR3 protein: CASSNPPDMNTEAFF
clone size: -
V gene: TRBV14

CDR3 protein: CASSLRTGSTDTQYF
clone size: once
V gene: TRBV28

CDR3 protein: CASSIGHTSNYGYTF
clone size: -
V gene: TRBV19

CDR3 protein: CASGEVFFQYF
clone size: -
V gene: TRBV28

CDR3 protein: CASSRPGGQGNGYTF
clone size: -
V gene: TRBV7-2

CDR3 protein: CASSLDPRDRANGYTF
clone size: -
V gene: TRBV6-5

CDR3 protein: CASSQEFGRISTNEKLFF
clone size: once
V gene: TRBV4-3

CDR3 protein: CSVAGQGGEGYTF
clone size: -
V gene: TRBV29-1

CDR3 protein: CASSYTYRADQPQHF
clone size: once
V gene: TRBV6-5

CDR3 protein: CASSKGDRGDANTGELFF
clone size: -
V gene: TRBV21-1

CDR3 protein: CASSPTTGSRGTEQFF
clone size: -
V gene: TRBV18

CDR3 protein: CASSLRAGGYGYTF
clone size: -
V gene: TRBV27

CDR3 protein: CASSQDSVGSFYGYTF
clone size: -
V gene: TRBV4-2

CDR3 protein: CASSSAGVGETQYF
clone size: -
V gene: TRBV11-2

CDR3 protein: CSVEEAGEVETQYF
clone size: -
V gene: TRBV29-1

CDR3 protein: CASSARQGGTYEQYF
clone size: -
V gene: TRBV5-1

CDR3 protein: CAWRNRADTEAFF
clone size: -
V gene: TRBV30

CDR3 protein: CATSREVQYQPQHF
clone size: -
V gene: TRBV15

CDR3 protein: CASNGWEGFNDIQYF
clone size: once
V gene: TRBV6-1

CDR3 protein: CASRTREKLFF
clone size: -
V gene: TRBV6-1

CDR3 protein: CASSPTSGGSYNEQFF
clone size: -
V gene: TRBV4-1

CDR3 protein: CASSLPGTSISGELFF
clone size: once
V gene: TRBV5-6

CDR3 protein: CASGVEGQNYGYTF
clone size: -
V gene: TRBV5-1

CDR3 protein: CASNRQGALSPLHF
clone size: -
V gene: TRBV27

CDR3 protein: CATWTPNTGELFF
clone size: -
V gene: TRBV6-5

CDR3 protein: CASRSIDRSFYGYTF
clone size: -
V gene: TRBV5-6

CDR3 protein: CATSSGTDYGYTF
clone size: -
V gene: TRBV15